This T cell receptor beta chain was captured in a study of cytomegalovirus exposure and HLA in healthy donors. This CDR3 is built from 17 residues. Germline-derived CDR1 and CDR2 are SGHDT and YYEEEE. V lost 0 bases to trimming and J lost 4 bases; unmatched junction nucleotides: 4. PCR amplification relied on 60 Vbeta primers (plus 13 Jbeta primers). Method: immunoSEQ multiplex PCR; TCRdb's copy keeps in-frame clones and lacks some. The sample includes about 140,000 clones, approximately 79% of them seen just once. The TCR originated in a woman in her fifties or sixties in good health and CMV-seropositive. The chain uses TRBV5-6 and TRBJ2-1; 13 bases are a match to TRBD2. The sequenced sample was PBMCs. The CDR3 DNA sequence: TGTGCCAGCAGCTTGGGGACTAGCGGGGGCTGGTACAATGAGCAGTTCTTC. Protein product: CASSLGTSGGWYNEQFF.